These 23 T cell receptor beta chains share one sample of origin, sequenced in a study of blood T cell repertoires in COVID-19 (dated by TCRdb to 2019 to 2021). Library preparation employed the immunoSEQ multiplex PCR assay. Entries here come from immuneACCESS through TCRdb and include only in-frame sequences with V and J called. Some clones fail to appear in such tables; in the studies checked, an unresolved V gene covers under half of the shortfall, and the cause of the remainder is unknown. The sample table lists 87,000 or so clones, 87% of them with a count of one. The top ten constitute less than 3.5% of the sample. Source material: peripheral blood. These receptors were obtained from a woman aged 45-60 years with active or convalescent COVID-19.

The CDR3 bases are TGTGCCTGGACCGACAGGGGGCCTGGAAACACCATATATTTT. Translating gives CAWTDRGPGNTIYF. The rearrangement uses TRBV30 and TRBJ1-3; TRBD1 matches at 10 bases. The CDR3 spans 14 residues. The germline CDR1 and CDR2 sequences are GTSNPN and SVGIG (reference sequence). V lost 4 bases to trimming and J lost 2 bases; unmatched junction nucleotides: 2.

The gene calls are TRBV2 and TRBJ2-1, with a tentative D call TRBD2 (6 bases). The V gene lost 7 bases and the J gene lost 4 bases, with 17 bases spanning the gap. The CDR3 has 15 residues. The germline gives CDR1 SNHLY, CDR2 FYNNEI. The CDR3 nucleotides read TGTGCCAGCAATAGTGAGACTAGGGCATACAATGAGCAGTTCTTC. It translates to CASNSETRAYNEQFF.

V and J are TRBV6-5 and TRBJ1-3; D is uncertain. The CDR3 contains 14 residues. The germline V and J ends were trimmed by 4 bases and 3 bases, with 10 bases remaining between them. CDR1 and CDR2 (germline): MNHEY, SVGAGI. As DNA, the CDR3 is TGTGCCAGCAGTTTGAAGAGGGATGGAAACACCATATATTTT. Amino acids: CASSLKRDGNTIYF.

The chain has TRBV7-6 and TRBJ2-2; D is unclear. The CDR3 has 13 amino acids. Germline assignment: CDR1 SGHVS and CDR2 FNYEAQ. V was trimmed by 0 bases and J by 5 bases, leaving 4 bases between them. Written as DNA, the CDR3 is TGTGCCAGCAGCTTAGCCCGGACCGGGGAGCTGTTTTTT. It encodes CASSLARTGELFF. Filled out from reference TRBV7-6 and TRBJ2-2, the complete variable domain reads GAGVSQSPRYKVTKRGQDVALRCDPISGHVSLYWYRQALGQGPEFLTYFNYEAQQDKSGLPNDRFSAERPEGSISTLTIQRTEQRDSAMYRCASSLARTGELFFGEGSRLTVL.

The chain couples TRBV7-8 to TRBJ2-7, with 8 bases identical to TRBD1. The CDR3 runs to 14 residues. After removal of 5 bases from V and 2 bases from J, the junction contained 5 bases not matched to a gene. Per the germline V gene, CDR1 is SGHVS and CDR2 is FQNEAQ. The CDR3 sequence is CASSKGQAAYEQYF. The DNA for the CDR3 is TGTGCCAGCAGCAAGGGACAGGCCGCCTACGAGCAGTACTTC.

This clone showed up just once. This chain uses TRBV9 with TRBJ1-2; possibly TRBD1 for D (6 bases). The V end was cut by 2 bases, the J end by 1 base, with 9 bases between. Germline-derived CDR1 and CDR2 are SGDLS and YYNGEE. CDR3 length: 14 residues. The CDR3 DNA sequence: TGTGCCAGCAGCGTGGTGGGACATAACTATGGCTACACCTTC. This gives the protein CASSVVGHNYGYTF.

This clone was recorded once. Written as DNA, the CDR3 is TGTGCCAGCAGCTACTCCGGGACAGGCTACGAAAAACTGTTTTTT. It specifies CASSYSGTGYEKLFF. V usage is TRBV7-9 and J usage is TRBJ1-4; TRBD1 aligns across 8 bases. CDR3 length: 15 residues. Germline V gives CDR1 SEHNR, CDR2 FQNEAQ (reference sequence). J was trimmed by 8 bases and V by 4 bases; bases with no gene match: 9.

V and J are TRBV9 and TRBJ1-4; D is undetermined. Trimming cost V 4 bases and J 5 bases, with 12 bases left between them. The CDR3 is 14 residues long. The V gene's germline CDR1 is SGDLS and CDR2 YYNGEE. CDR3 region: CASSPGGWNEKLFF. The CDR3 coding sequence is TGTGCCAGCAGCCCCGGAGGATGGAATGAAAAACTGTTTTTT.

The CDR3 reads CASSLPGSYNSPLHF. The CDR3 nucleotides are TGTGCCAGCAGCTTGCCAGGATCCTATAATTCACCCCTCCACTTT. This sequence joins TRBV5-6 and TRBJ1-6; no reliable D call. Germline V gene data show CDR1 as SGHDT and CDR2 as YYEEEE. Deletions cut 1 base from V and 1 base from J, with 6 bases between. CDR3 length: 15 amino acids.

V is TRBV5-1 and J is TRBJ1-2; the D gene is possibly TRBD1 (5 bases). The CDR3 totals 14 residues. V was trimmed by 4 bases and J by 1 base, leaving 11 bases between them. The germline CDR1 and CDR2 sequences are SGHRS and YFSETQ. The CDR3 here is CASSTGLINYGYTF. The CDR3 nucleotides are TGCGCCAGCAGCACGGGACTGATTAACTATGGCTACACCTTC. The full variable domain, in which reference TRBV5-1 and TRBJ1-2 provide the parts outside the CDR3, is KAGVTQTPRYLIKTRGQQVTLSCSPISGHRSVSWYQQTPGQGLQFLFEYFSETQRNKGNFPGRFSGRQFSNSRSEMNVSTLELGDSALYLCASSTGLINYGYTFGSGTRLTVV.

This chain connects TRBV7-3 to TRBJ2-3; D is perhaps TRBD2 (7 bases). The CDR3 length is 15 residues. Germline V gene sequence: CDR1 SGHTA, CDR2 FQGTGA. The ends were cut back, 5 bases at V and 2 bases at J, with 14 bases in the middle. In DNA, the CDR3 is TGTGCCAGCAGCCTTAGACGGGGGGCCACAGATACGCAGTATTTT. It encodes CASSLRRGATDTQYF.

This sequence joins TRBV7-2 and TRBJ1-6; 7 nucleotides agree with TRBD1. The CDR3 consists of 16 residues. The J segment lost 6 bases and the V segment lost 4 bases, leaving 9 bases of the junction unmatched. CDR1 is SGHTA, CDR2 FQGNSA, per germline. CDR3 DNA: TGTGCCAGCAGCTCAGAGACAGGGTTGATTAATTCACCCCTCCACTTT. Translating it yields CASSSETGLINSPLHF.

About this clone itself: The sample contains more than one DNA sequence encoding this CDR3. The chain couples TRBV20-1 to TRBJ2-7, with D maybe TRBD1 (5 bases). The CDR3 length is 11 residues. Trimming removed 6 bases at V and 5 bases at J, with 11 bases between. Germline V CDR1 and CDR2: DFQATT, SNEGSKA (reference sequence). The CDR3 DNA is TGCAGTGCCCGGTCAGGGCACGAGCAGTACTTC. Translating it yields CSARSGHEQYF.

This CDR3 reads CASSPRLAGWSEQFF. CDR3 nucleotide sequence: TGTGCCAGCAGCCCTCGTCTAGCGGGGTGGAGTGAGCAGTTCTTC. The chain employs TRBV4-2 and TRBJ2-1; TRBD2 aligns across 9 bases. CDR1 is LGHNA, CDR2 YNFKEQ, per germline. The CDR3 covers 15 residues. Trimming cost V 4 bases and J 9 bases; bases outside gene matches: 10.

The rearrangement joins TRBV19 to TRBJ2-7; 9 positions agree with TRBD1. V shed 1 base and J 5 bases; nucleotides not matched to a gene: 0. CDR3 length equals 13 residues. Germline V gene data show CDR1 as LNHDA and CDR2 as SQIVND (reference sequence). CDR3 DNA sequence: TGTGCCAGTAGTATAGGACAGGGGGACGAGCAGTACTTC. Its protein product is CASSIGQGDEQYF.

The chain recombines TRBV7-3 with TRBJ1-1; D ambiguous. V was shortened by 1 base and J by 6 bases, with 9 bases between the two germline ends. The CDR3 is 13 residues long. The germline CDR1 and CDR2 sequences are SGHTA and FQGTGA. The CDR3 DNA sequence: TGTGCCAGCAGCTTAATTTTTTCCTCTGAAGCTTTCTTT. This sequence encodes CASSLIFSSEAFF.

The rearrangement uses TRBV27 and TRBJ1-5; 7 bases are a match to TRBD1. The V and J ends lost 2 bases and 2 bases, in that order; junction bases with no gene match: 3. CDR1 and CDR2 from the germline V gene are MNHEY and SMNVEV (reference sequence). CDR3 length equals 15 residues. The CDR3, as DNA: TGTGCCAGCAGTTTACGACAGGGTGGCAATCAGCCCCAGCATTTT. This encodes CASSLRQGGNQPQHF.

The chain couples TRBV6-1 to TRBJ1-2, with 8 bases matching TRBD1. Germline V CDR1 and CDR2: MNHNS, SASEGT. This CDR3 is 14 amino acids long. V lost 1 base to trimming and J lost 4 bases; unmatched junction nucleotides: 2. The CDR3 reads CASSEDTGGYGYTF. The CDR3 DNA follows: TGTGCCAGCAGTGAAGACACAGGGGGCTATGGCTACACCTTC.

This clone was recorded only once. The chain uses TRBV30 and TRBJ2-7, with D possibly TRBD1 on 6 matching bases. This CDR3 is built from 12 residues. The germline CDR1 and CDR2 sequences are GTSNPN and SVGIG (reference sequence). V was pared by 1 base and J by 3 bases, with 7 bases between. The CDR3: CAWSEQGYEQYF. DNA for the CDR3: TGTGCCTGGAGTGAACAGGGCTACGAGCAGTACTTC.

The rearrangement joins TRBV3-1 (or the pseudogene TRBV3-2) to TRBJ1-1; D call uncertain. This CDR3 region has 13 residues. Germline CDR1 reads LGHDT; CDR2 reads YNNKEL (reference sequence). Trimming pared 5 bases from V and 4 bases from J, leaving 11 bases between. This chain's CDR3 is CASSAREGTEAFF. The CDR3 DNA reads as TGTGCCAGCAGCGCCCGTGAGGGCACTGAAGCTTTCTTT.

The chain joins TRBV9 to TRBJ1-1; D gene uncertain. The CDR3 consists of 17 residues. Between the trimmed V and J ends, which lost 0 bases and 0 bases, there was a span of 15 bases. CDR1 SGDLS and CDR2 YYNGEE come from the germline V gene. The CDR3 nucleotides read TGTGCCAGCAGCGTAGGGCTGGGTAGGAGAGTGAACACTGAAGCTTTCTTT. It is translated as CASSVGLGRRVNTEAFF.

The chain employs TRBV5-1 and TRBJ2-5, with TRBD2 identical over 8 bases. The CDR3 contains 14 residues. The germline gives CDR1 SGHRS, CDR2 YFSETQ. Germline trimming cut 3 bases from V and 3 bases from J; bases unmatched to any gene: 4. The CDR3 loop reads CASSYGTSKETQYF. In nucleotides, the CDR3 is TGCGCCAGCAGCTACGGGACTAGTAAAGAGACCCAGTACTTC.

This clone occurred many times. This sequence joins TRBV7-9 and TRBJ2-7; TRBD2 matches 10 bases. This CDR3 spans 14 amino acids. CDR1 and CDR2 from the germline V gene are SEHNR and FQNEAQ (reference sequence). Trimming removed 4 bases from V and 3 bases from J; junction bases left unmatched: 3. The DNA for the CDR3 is TGTGCCAGCAGCTCGTGGACTAGCGGCTACGAGCAGTACTTC. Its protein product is CASSSWTSGYEQYF. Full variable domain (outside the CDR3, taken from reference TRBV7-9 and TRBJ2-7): DTGVSQNPRHKITKRGQNVTFRCDPISEHNRLYWYRQTLGQGPEFLTYFQNEAQLEKSRLLSDRFSAERPKGSFSTLEIQRTEQGDSAMYLCASSSWTSGYEQYFGPGTRLTVT.